These 5 T cell receptor beta chains originate from one sample sequenced in a study of vaccination and CD4 T cells after COVID-19. Once obtained from cultured CD4+ T cells, the DNA was sequenced using the Oncomine TCR Beta short-read assay. One entry per CDR3 protein results from TCRdb running MiXCR on the PCR reads. The sample holds around 10,000 distinct CDR3 sequences, less than 70% seen once. Antigens for these TCRs are unknown. Regarding treatment: approximately nine-day PBMC culture with coronavirus spike peptide pools or control peptides (ViraFEST assay). Sequencing was performed on CD4+ T cells from blood, cultured in vitro. These receptors all stem from a human donor who had recovered from COVID-19.

The gene calls are TRBV7-3 and TRBJ2-3; D is perhaps TRBD2 (6 bases). The CDR3 covers 15 residues. Germline V lookup: CDR1 SGHTA, CDR2 FQGTGA. V lost 1 base and J lost 4, with 12 bases in between. DNA for the CDR3: TGTGCCAGCAGCTTAATATCGGGAGTGGCAGATACGCAGTATTTT. Protein sequence: CASSLISGVADTQYF.

This clonotype has more than one count but fewer than ten. V usage is TRBV7-2 and J usage is TRBJ1-5; no definite D call. Trimming shortened V by 0 bases and J by 7 bases, and 7 bases separated the two germline ends. Germline V gene data show CDR1 as SGHTA and CDR2 as FQGNSA. CDR3 length equals 13 residues. Here the CDR3 DNA reads TGTGCCAGCAGCTTAGCGAGTCAGCAGCCCCAGCATTTT. Translated: CASSLASQQPQHF.

This sequence joins TRBV19 and TRBJ1-5; TRBD1 agrees at 8 bases. Germline CDR1 LNHDA, CDR2 SQIVND (reference sequence). The CDR3 loop spans 15 amino acids. The V and J ends lost 3 bases and 9 bases, in that order; junction bases with no gene match: 10. The CDR3 DNA sequence: TGTGCCAGTAGTATGGGGACAGGCGGGGTAGGGCCCCAGCATTTT. It encodes CASSMGTGGVGPQHF. Based on the CDR3 plus reference TRBV19 and TRBJ1-5, the full variable domain is DGGITQSPKYLFRKEGQNVTLSCEQNLNHDAMYWYRQDPGQGLRLIYYSQIVNDFQKGDIAEGYSVSREKKESFPLTVTSAQKNPTAFYLCASSMGTGGVGPQHFGDGTRLSIL.

The chain combines TRBV2 with TRBJ1-2; TRBD1 matches 7 bases. The CDR3 contains 12 residues. Germline-derived CDR1 and CDR2 are SNHLY and FYNNEI. Losses at the gene ends were 11 bases for V and 8 bases for J; bases not matched to a gene: 11. In DNA, the CDR3 is TGTGCCGGAAACGACAGGGAAGGGGGCTACACCTTC. It yields the protein CAGNDREGGYTF.

V gene TRBV21-1 combines with J gene TRBJ1-3; the table assigns TRBD1, which was not confirmed against the DNA. TRBV21-1 constitutes a pseudogene. This CDR3 spans 15 amino acids. CDR3 in DNA: TGTGCCAGCATGGACAGCCCGAGCTCTGGAAACACCATATATTTT. It specifies CASMDSPSSGNTIYF.